This is a list of T cell receptor beta chains from one sample in a study of molecular identifiers for immune sequencing clone quantification. MiXCR, applied by TCRdb to the PCR reads, yields one record per CDR3 protein. The table has around 470,000 distinct CDR3 sequences, roughly 25% seen once. Material for sequencing was naive CD8+ T cells from blood, with Jurkat cell RNA spiked in. These receptor sequences come from a human donor in good health. Some libraries in this study had Jurkat cell RNA spiked in. Each CDR3 is given with its conserved first and last residue. D genes are given only for firm matches. A clone size is listed for some rows: how often the clone was seen (once, few, many), or a class if it is expanded.

>TRBJ2-3|15|TRBV7-9|many|.
CASSHPAASTDTQYF
TGTGCCAGCAGCCATCCTGCGGCCAGCACAGATACGCAGTATTTT
>TRBJ2-2|18|TRBV27|.|.
CASSPPYGETPNTGELFF
TGTGCCAGCAGTCCTCCTTATGGGGAAACCCCAAACACCGGGGAGCTGTTTTTT
>TRBJ2-1|15|TRBV3-1|few|TRBD2
CASNVLAGGVNEQFF
TGTGCCAGCAACGTTCTAGCGGGAGGGGTAAATGAGCAGTTCTTC
>TRBJ2-3|16|TRBV11-1|few|TRBD1
CASSQLEGAVSDTQYF
TGTGCCAGCAGTCAACTCGAGGGGGCGGTCTCAGATACGCAGTATTTT
>TRBJ2-1|13|TRBV7-7|many|.
CASSRFRAGEQFF
TGTGCTAGCAGCCGGTTCAGGGCCGGTGAGCAGTTCTTC
>TRBJ1-1|13|TRBV19|.|.
CASKWGKHTEAFF
TGTGCCAGTAAATGGGGCAAACACACTGAAGCTTTCTTT
>TRBJ2-2|14|TRBV27|once|.
CASSIGTEVRELCF
TGTGCCAGCAGTATCGGGACAGAGGTCCGGGAGCTGTGTTTT
>TRBJ2-6|14|TRBV2|many|.
CASTHTSGANVLTF
TGTGCCAGCACCCATACGTCTGGGGCCAACGTCCTGACTTTC
>TRBJ2-1|18|TRBV12-3/TRBV12-4|.|TRBD2
CASSPGPTGTRGENEQFF
TGTGCCAGCAGCCCGGGCCCCACCGGGACTAGGGGTGAGAATGAGCAGTTCTTC
>TRBJ1-1|14|TRBV20-1|few|TRBD1
CSARWDREDTEAFF
TGCAGTGCTAGGTGGGACAGGGAAGACACTGAAGCTTTCTTT
>TRBJ2-7|15|TRBV3-1|.|TRBD2
CASSHSAGGPYEQYF
TGTGCCAGCAGCCATTCAGCGGGGGGTCCCTACGAGCAGTACTTC
>TRBJ2-1|16|TRBV4-3|few|TRBD2
CASSQEGLAGQNEQFF
TGCGCCAGCAGCCAAGAAGGACTAGCGGGACAGAATGAGCAGTTCTTC
>TRBJ1-1|17|TRBV6-2/TRBV6-3|.|TRBD1
CASGNPSRGRMDTEAFF
TGTGCCAGCGGGAACCCTAGCAGGGGGCGGATGGACACTGAAGCTTTCTTT
>TRBJ2-3|15|TRBV14|.|.
CASSQTGYGTDTQYF
TGTGCCAGCAGCCAAACAGGGTATGGCACAGATACGCAGTATTTT
>TRBJ2-7|16|TRBV7-9|.|TRBD2
CASSLAPLGTTYEQYF
TGTGCCAGCAGCTTAGCGCCACTCGGGACTACCTACGAGCAGTACTTC
>TRBJ1-4|15|TRBV7-9|many|.
CASSPRLETNEKLFF
TGTGCCAGCAGCCCCCGACTCGAAACTAATGAAAAACTGTTTTTT
>TRBJ2-3|12|TRBV7-6|few|.
CASSSSKGSQYF
TGTGCCAGCAGCTCGTCGAAGGGGTCGCAGTATTTT
>TRBJ2-1|15|TRBV13|few|TRBD2
CASSSLAGDPREQFF
TGTGCCAGCAGCTCACTAGCGGGAGACCCTCGAGAGCAGTTCTTC
>TRBJ2-1|14|TRBV30|few|TRBD2
CAWSRGGLYNEQFF
TGTGCCTGGAGCCGGGGGGGGCTCTACAATGAGCAGTTCTTC
>TRBJ2-1|17|TRBV7-2|few|TRBD2
CASSLLGSGSLYNEQFF
TGTGCCAGCAGCTTATTGGGTAGCGGGAGTTTATACAATGAGCAGTTCTTC
>TRBJ1-3|13|TRBV7-8|many|.
CASSLAAGNTIYF
TGTGCCAGCAGCTTGGCAGCAGGAAACACCATATATTTT
>TRBJ1-4|13|TRBV7-9|once|.
CASSLISEHGLFF
TGTGCCAGCAGCTTAATCTCGGAGCATGGACTGTTTTTT
>TRBJ2-1|12|TRBV29-1|.|.
CTLRAAYNEQFF
TGCACCCTTAGGGCAGCCTACAATGAGCAGTTCTTC
>TRBJ1-1|13|TRBV10-2|few|.
CASLQGTGTEAFF
TGCGCCAGCTTACAGGGAACGGGGACTGAAGCTTTCTTT
>TRBJ2-7|14|TRBV30|.|.
CAWSRAPGAYEQYF
TGTGCCTGGAGCAGGGCCCCCGGGGCCTACGAGCAGTACTTC
>TRBJ2-4|16|TRBV12-3/TRBV12-4|many|.
CASSPGGESSKNIQYF
TGTGCCAGCAGTCCCGGCGGGGAGTCGTCCAAAAACATTCAGTACTTC
>TRBJ2-1|12|TRBV7-9|few|.
CASSLDAEEQFF
TGTGCCAGCAGCTTAGACGCTGAGGAGCAGTTCTTC
>TRBJ2-1|17|TRBV5-1|.|TRBD2
CASSSQSGLAVLNEQFF
TGCGCCAGCAGCTCCCAATCCGGACTAGCGGTCCTCAATGAGCAGTTCTTC
>TRBJ2-3|14|TRBV9|few|TRBD2
CASSVTSGVDTQYF
TGTGCCAGCAGCGTAACTAGCGGGGTAGATACGCAGTATTTT
>TRBJ2-1|15|TRBV7-2|many|.
CASSFGISSYNEQFF
TGTGCCAGCAGCTTCGGGATCAGCTCCTACAATGAGCAGTTCTTC
>TRBJ2-1|15|TRBV27|few|.
CASSPPPHSYNEQFF
TGTGCCAGCAGTCCCCCCCCCCATTCGTACAATGAGCAGTTCTTC
>TRBJ2-7|15|TRBV19|.|TRBD1
CASSIVAGGIDEQYF
TGTGCCAGTAGTATTGTTGCAGGGGGTATAGACGAGCAGTACTTC
>TRBJ2-3|16|TRBV29-1|many|.
CSVEGWGGKYTDTQYF
TGCAGCGTTGAAGGTTGGGGGGGCAAGTACACAGATACGCAGTATTTT
>TRBJ2-3|14|TRBV19|few|.
CASSMWHSTDTQYF
TGTGCCAGTAGTATGTGGCATAGCACAGATACGCAGTATTTT
>TRBJ2-3|16|TRBV9|few|.
CASREGGPYSTDTQYF
TGTGCCAGCAGGGAGGGGGGGCCTTATAGCACAGATACGCAGTATTTT
>TRBJ1-2|15|TRBV30|few|TRBD1
CAWIGRTGNDYGYTF
TGTGCCTGGATCGGTCGGACAGGGAACGACTATGGCTACACCTTC
>TRBJ2-1|16|TRBV6-5|many|TRBD2
CASSYGRGYPYNEQFF
TGTGCCAGCTCATATGGGCGGGGGTATCCCTACAATGAGCAGTTCTTC
>TRBJ2-5|20|TRBV7-9|few|TRBD2
CASSPHTSGRPISNQETQYF
TGTGCCAGCAGCCCTCATACTAGCGGGAGACCGATTAGCAACCAAGAGACCCAGTACTTC
>TRBJ2-7|13|TRBV15|many|TRBD1
CATSTGQGYEQYF
TGTGCCACCAGCACGGGACAGGGCTACGAGCAGTACTTC
>TRBJ2-1|14|TRBV29-1|.|TRBD2
CSAGLALPYNEQFF
TGCAGCGCCGGACTAGCGCTGCCTTACAATGAGCAGTTCTTC
>TRBJ2-2|17|TRBV4-1|.|TRBD1
CASSQLGQGLNTGELFF
TGCGCCAGCAGCCAACTCGGACAGGGACTTAACACCGGGGAGCTGTTTTTT
>TRBJ2-5|17|TRBV3-1|.|TRBD2
CASSPLFVAGGQETQYF
TGTGCCAGCAGCCCCCTATTCGTAGCGGGGGGCCAAGAGACCCAGTACTTC
>TRBJ1-1|17|TRBV7-9|many|.
CASSFVGVGIKNTEAFF
TGTGCCAGCAGCTTCGTTGGAGTGGGGATCAAGAACACTGAAGCTTTCTTT
>TRBJ1-1|19|TRBV20-1|many|TRBD1
CSAADVLVWDRVSRTEAFF
TGCAGTGCTGCCGACGTCTTAGTATGGGACAGGGTTAGTAGGACTGAAGCTTTCTTT
>TRBJ2-1|16|TRBV4-3|few|TRBD1
CASSQDSGQAYNEQFF
TGCGCCAGCAGCCAAGACAGTGGACAGGCGTACAATGAGCAGTTCTTC
>TRBJ2-1|16|TRBV6-4|many|.
CASSDSPLAPYNEQFF
TGTGCCAGCAGTGACTCTCCCCTGGCCCCTTACAATGAGCAGTTCTTC
>TRBJ2-3|14|TRBV4-1|many|.
CASSQGGIPDTQYF
TGCGCCAGCAGCCAAGGAGGGATCCCAGATACGCAGTATTTT
>TRBJ2-5|14|TRBV5-4|many|.
CASSLVDLEETQYF
TGTGCCAGCAGCTTGGTTGACCTCGAAGAGACCCAGTACTTC
>TRBJ2-2|19|TRBV9|.|TRBD2
CASSVVTSGRVPNTGELFF
TGTGCCAGCAGCGTAGTGACTAGCGGGCGTGTGCCCAACACCGGGGAGCTGTTTTTT
>TRBJ2-3|17|TRBV11-2|.|.
CASSSFPTGSSTNTQYF
TGTGCCAGCAGCTCTTTTCCGACAGGTTCTAGCACAAATACGCAATATTTT
>TRBJ2-1|18|TRBV27|few|.
CASTFISFSDGPYNEQFF
TGTGCCAGCACCTTTATATCCTTCTCGGACGGACCCTACAATGAGCAGTTCTTC
>TRBJ2-3|18|TRBV4-3|.|TRBD2
CASSQDRGSGFITDTQYF
TGCGCCAGCAGCCAAGATCGCGGTAGCGGGTTTATCACAGATACGCAGTATTTT
>TRBJ1-2|14|TRBV28|few|.
CASRPPRADYGYTF
TGTGCCAGCAGACCCCCCCGCGCCGACTATGGCTACACCTTC
>TRBJ2-7|15|TRBV12-3/TRBV12-4|few|.
CASSSHGGHSYEQYF
TGTGCCAGCAGTTCCCACGGGGGGCACTCCTACGAGCAGTACTTC